This T cell receptor beta chain stems from a study of CD8+ T cells in alopecia areata. Findings and caveats of the study: Having one nonresponder leaves uncertain how baseline CD8+ expansion relates to response. Many expanded lesional clones remained in scalp and blood on tofacitinib. TCRs were shared less clearly across patients than in mice, possibly for HLA-related reasons. Normal skin's resident alphabeta T cells are also sequenced in scalp samples.

Treatment here: oral pan-JAK inhibitor, 5-10 mg twice daily. cDNA serving as the sequencing template came from extracted, reverse transcribed RNA. Measured with immunoSEQ multiplex PCR; TCRdb has only the in-frame clones, and not every one. The profile covers approximately 180,000 clones, with about 61% appearing a single time and more than 15% taken by the ten largest. Remarks on this clone: The antigen is not known.

The CDR3 is 14 amino acids. CDR1 is SGHNT, CDR2 YENEEA, per germline. The V and J ends lost 5 bases and 8 bases, in that order; junction bases with no gene match: 8. The J gene is TRBJ2-1, the V gene TRBV11-3; 8 positions agree with TRBD1. This receptor was obtained from a human donor with alopecia areata. Source: CD4+ T cells sorted from blood, taken at roughly week 55, from a patient treated with tofacitinib. CDR3 nucleotide sequence: TGTGCCAGCAGCCCGGGACAGGTTAGCGATGAGCAGTTCTTC. Its translation is CASSPGQVSDEQFF.